This T cell receptor beta chain is drawn from a study of blood T cells in healthy people across ages. Across the study: Template switching recovered approximately one barcoded beta molecule for every two T cells.

A second PCR of roughly 7 to 11 cycles used a sample-barcoded 5' primer and a J-beta primer mix. TCRdb reprocessed the 5' RACE reads with MiXCR, giving one entry per CDR3 protein. The table shows around 620,000 distinct CDR3 sequences, with approximately 30% occurring only once. This receptor was taken from a woman aged 70 to 79 in good health. The sequencing sample was made of blood.

CDR3 amino acids: CASRRTGSPYEQYF. CDR3 DNA sequence: TGTGCCAGCAGAAGGACAGGGAGCCCCTACGAGCAGTACTTC. The chain links TRBV6-2 or TRBV6-3 to TRBJ2-7; 8 positions agree with TRBD1. Per germline, CDR1 MNHEY and CDR2 SVGEGT. The CDR3 consists of 14 residues. With V trimmed by 6 bases and J by 2 bases, 6 bases remained unmatched.